This record covers a single TCR beta chain. The sample is drawn from a study of blood T cell repertoires in COVID-19. Study at large: Specimens from acute and convalescent COVID-19 originated in the United States, Italy and Spain.

In the authors' methods: Scientists estimated how many nucleated cells there were by amplifying reference gene primers. Generated by immunoSEQ multiplex PCR, the TCRdb table keeps only in-frame clones and is missing some. D and trimming were read from the DNA, whereas the V and J calls and clone size are those reported in that table. Among over 45,000 clones listed, about 90% were seen once. Germline-derived CDR1 and CDR2 are MDHEN and SYDVKM. Trimming took off 3 bases at V and 5 bases at J, with 12 bases between the two ends. This CDR3 contains 14 residues. The chain links TRBV28 to TRBJ2-3; weak D call: TRBD1 (6 bases). Sequenced material: peripheral blood. The clonotype was recovered from a woman aged 60-75 years with active or convalescent COVID-19. CDR3 sequence (DNA): TGTGCCAGCAGTTTCGAAGTCAGGGGAGATACGCAGTATTTT. Translation gives CASSFEVRGDTQYF.